This T cell receptor beta chain was sequenced for a study of Ad26.COV2.S vaccination and SARS-CoV-2 variants. Overall study: Each vaccinee took Ad26.COV2.S intramuscularly, once or twice 56 days apart.

Regarding this clone: Its target is not known.

The study, taken as a whole, reports: It was found that vaccine and placebo recipients had similar non-spike TCR breadth.

The CDR3 has 17 amino acids. V trimming: 2 bases; J trimming: 5 bases; junction bases outside the gene matches: 9. Germline assignment: CDR1 SGHDT and CDR2 YYEEEE. Regarding treatment: 15 to 20 received Ad26.COV2.S at low or high dose, single or two shots; 5 received placebo; per-sample allocation not given. Following the first vaccine or placebo injection, samples were taken on day 63. TCRdb keeps only in-frame clones here, not all; method: immunoSEQ multiplex PCR. This sample has some 400,000 clones, with 75% to 90% found just once. This receptor was identified in a person aged 18-65 years who received the Ad26.COV2.S COVID-19 vaccine or a placebo. V is TRBV5-6 and J is TRBJ2-2, with 10 nucleotides matching TRBD1. The input for sequencing was peripheral blood, taken in a trial of Ad26.COV2.S vaccine versus placebo. CDR3 bases: TGTGCCAGCAGCTTCGGGACAGGGGTTCGTCGGACCGGGGAGCTGTTTTTT. Amino acid sequence: CASSFGTGVRRTGELFF.